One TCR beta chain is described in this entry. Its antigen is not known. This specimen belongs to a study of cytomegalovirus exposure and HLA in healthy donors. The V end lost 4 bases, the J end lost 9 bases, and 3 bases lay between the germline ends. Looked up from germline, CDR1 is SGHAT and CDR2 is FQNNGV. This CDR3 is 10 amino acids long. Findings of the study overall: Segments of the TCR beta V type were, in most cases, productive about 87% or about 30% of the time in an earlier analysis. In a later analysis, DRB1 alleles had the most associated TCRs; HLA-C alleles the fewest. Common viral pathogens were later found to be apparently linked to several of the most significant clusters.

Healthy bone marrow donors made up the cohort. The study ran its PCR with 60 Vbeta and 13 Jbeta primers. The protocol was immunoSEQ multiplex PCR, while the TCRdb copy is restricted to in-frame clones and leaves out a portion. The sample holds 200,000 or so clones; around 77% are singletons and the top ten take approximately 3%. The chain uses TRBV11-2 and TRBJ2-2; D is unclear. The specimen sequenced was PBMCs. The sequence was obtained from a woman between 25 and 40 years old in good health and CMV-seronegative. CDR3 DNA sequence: TGTGCCAGCAGCTATAGGGAGCTGTTTTTT. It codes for CASSYRELFF.